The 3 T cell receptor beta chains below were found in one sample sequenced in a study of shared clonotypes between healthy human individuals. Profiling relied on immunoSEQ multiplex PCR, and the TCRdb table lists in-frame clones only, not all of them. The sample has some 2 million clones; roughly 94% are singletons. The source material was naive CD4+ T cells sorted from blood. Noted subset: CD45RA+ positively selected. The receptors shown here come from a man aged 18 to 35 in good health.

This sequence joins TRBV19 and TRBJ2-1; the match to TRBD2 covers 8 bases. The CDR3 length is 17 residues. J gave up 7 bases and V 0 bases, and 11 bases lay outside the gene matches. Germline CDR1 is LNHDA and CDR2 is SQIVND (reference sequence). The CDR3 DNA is TGTGCCAGTAGTATAGATATTAAAAGCGGGAGAAAGAATGAGCAGTTCTTC. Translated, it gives CASSIDIKSGRKNEQFF. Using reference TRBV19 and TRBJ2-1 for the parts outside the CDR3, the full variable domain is DGGITQSPKYLFRKEGQNVTLSCEQNLNHDAMYWYRQDPGQGLRLIYYSQIVNDFQKGDIAEGYSVSREKKESFPLTVTSAQKNPTAFYLCASSIDIKSGRKNEQFFGPGTRLTVL.

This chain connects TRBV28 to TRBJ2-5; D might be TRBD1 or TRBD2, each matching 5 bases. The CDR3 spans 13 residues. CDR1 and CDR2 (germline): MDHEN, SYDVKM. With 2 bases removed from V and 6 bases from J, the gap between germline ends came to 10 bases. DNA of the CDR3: TGTGCCAGCAGTTTAGGGGGATCCCAGACCCAGTACTTC. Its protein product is CASSLGGSQTQYF.

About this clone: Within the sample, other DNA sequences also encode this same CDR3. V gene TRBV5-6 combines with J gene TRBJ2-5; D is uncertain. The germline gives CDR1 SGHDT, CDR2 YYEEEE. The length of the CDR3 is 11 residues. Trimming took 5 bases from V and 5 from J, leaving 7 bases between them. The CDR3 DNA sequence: TGTGCCAGCAGTTTAATGGAGACCCAGTACTTC. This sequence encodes CASSLMETQYF.